Listed below are T cell receptor beta chains from one sample, sequenced in a study of T cells after yellow fever vaccination. MiXCR, applied by TCRdb to the 5' RACE reads, yields one record per CDR3 protein. The sample records around 340,000 distinct CDR3 sequences, around 13% being singletons. This material consisted of CD4+ T cells sorted from PBMCs, taken 15 days after the yellow fever booster vaccination. Receptors were obtained from a young man who received the YFV17D yellow fever vaccine. CDR3s include the opening cysteine and the closing phenylalanine or tryptophan. A D gene is named only where the DNA matches it firmly. Size tells how often a clone was seen (once, few, many) or the class of an expanded clone, and some rows leave it out.

clone_size	j_call	d_call	v_call	cdr3_nt	cdr3_aa
NA	TRBJ1-5	NA	TRBV12-5	TGTGCTAGTGGTTTGGGCCTTGGGGGGTATAGCAATCAGCCCCAGCATTTT	CASGLGLGGYSNQPQHF
NA	TRBJ2-1	TRBD1	TRBV7-9	TGTGCCAGCAGCTTAACTCCCCTAACTCAGGACAGGGGCCTGTTCTTC	CASSLTPLTQDRGLFF
few	TRBJ1-1	TRBD1	TRBV19	TGTGCCAGTAACTACAGGGGTACTGAAGCTTTCTTT	CASNYRGTEAFF
many	TRBJ2-5	NA	TRBV29-1	TGCAGCGTTGGCCTCTTGGTAGGAGAGACCCAGTACTTC	CSVGLLVGETQYF
NA	TRBJ1-3	NA	TRBV16	TGTGCCAGCAGCCATTTTCCGGGAGATTCTGGAAACACCATATATTTT	CASSHFPGDSGNTIYF
few	TRBJ2-5	NA	TRBV5-6	TGTGCCAGCAGCTTGGACTTCCAAGAGACCCAGTACTTC	CASSLDFQETQYF
few	TRBJ2-3	NA	TRBV7-2	TGTGCCAGCAGCCCGGCCCGGGCTAAAGCAGATACGCAGTATTTT	CASSPARAKADTQYF
few	TRBJ2-2	TRBD1	TRBV7-3	TGTGCCAGCAGTTTATCCCCCAGGGGGCCGAGCACCGGGGAGCTGTTTTTT	CASSLSPRGPSTGELFF
NA	TRBJ2-3	NA	TRBV5-4	TGTGCCAGCAGCTTGGAAGAGGCAGATACGCAGTATTTT	CASSLEEADTQYF
many	TRBJ1-5	TRBD1	TRBV5-5	TGTGCCAGCAGCCCTGCGGACAGGTTAGATAATCAGCCCCAGCATTTT	CASSPADRLDNQPQHF
few	TRBJ2-1	NA	TRBV4-3	TGCGCCAGCAGCCGGGGAGCTGTTGCTAGGGCCTACAATGAGCAGTTCTTC	CASSRGAVARAYNEQFF
NA	TRBJ2-7	TRBD2	TRBV5-1	TGCGCCAGCAGCTTGGGGCTAGCGGGGATCAACGAGCAGTACTTC	CASSLGLAGINEQYF
many	TRBJ1-2	TRBD1	TRBV7-2	TGTGCCAGCAGCCTATCTGGACAGGGCTATGGCTACACCTTC	CASSLSGQGYGYTF
NA	TRBJ1-6	NA	TRBV20-1	TGCAGTGCTTCACGAGACTTTAGGCCCTATAATTCACCCCTCCACTTT	CSASRDFRPYNSPLHF
few	TRBJ2-2	TRBD1	TRBV7-3	TGTGCCAGCAGCACGGGACAGGCTAGCGGGGAGCTGTTTTTT	CASSTGQASGELFF
NA	TRBJ1-1	NA	TRBV9	TGTGCCAGCAGCGTAGCTACCACCACTGAAGCTTTCTTT	CASSVATTTEAFF
NA	TRBJ2-5	TRBD1	TRBV15	TGTGCCACCAGCAGACAAACAGGGGTTATTAAAGAGACCCAGTACTTC	CATSRQTGVIKETQYF
NA	TRBJ2-1	NA	TRBV2	TGTGCCAGCAGTGGGCTTGACGAGCAGTTCTTC	CASSGLDEQFF
NA	TRBJ1-3	NA	TRBV12-3/TRBV12-4	TGTGCCAGCAGCAACATTGGGGACACCATATATTTT	CASSNIGDTIYF
many	TRBJ1-3	NA	TRBV30	TGTGCCTGGAGTAGGGGGGCCATCTCTGGAAACACCATATATTTT	CAWSRGAISGNTIYF
NA	TRBJ1-6	NA	TRBV19	TGTGCCAGTAGAACTGATAGCTATAATTCACCCCTCCACTTT	CASRTDSYNSPLHF
NA	TRBJ2-3	NA	TRBV4-2	TGTGCCAGCAGCCAAGACCCACCCATTCCAGATACGCAGTATTTT	CASSQDPPIPDTQYF
NA	TRBJ2-5	NA	TRBV24-1	TGTGCCACCAGTGTGGGTCCGCTGGAGACCCAGTACTTC	CATSVGPLETQYF
many	TRBJ2-1	TRBD2	TRBV5-1	TGCGCCAGCAGCTTGAATGCGGGGGGAGGGAATGAGCAGTTCTTC	CASSLNAGGGNEQFF
few	TRBJ1-6	NA	TRBV27	TGTGCCAGCGGCCGTAATGGGGATTCACCCCTCCACTTT	CASGRNGDSPLHF
many	TRBJ2-1	NA	TRBV7-9	TGTGCCAGCAGCTTACAACAGTTTTACAATGAGCAGTTCTTC	CASSLQQFYNEQFF
NA	TRBJ1-4	NA	TRBV9	TGTGCCAGCAGCTTCATCCAGGGTGAAGGGAATGAAAAACTGTTTTTT	CASSFIQGEGNEKLFF
NA	TRBJ2-3	TRBD2	TRBV20-1	TGCAGTGCTCCCCCGCCCCTAATTGAGCGGGGGCCAGGAGATACGCAGTATTTT	CSAPPPLIERGPGDTQYF
few	TRBJ2-7	NA	TRBV6-5	TGTGCCAGCAGGTACACAGGGAAGGACGAGCAGTACTTC	CASRYTGKDEQYF
few	TRBJ2-5	NA	TRBV4-1	TGCGCCAGCAGCGACGGGACTCCTGTGGGCGGCACAGAGACCCAGTACTTC	CASSDGTPVGGTETQYF
many	TRBJ1-6	NA	TRBV4-2	TGTGCCAGCAGCCAAGAAGGTGGCCCTTATTCACCCCTCCACTTT	CASSQEGGPYSPLHF
NA	TRBJ2-1	TRBD2	TRBV10-1	TGCGCCAGCAGGAATAGCGGGGGAAATGAGCAGTTCTTC	CASRNSGGNEQFF
few	TRBJ2-7	NA	TRBV29-1	TGCAGCGGCTCCGGGCCCGGCGACGAGCAGTACTTC	CSGSGPGDEQYF
NA	TRBJ2-1	TRBD2	TRBV12-3/TRBV12-4	TGTGCCAGCAGGACTAGCGGGATCAATGAGCAGTTCTTC	CASRTSGINEQFF
many	TRBJ1-1	NA	TRBV19	TGTGCCAGTAGTATTTACGGGAACACTGAAGCTTTCTTT	CASSIYGNTEAFF
NA	TRBJ1-3	NA	TRBV12-5	TGTGCTAGTGGTTTAACGGGGGGCTCGGACACCATATATTTT	CASGLTGGSDTIYF
many	TRBJ1-1	NA	TRBV20-1	TGCAGTGTCCTAAGTGCGGGTACGAACACTGAAGCTTTCTTT	CSVLSAGTNTEAFF
many	TRBJ1-6	NA	TRBV28	TGTGCCAGCACCGCAGCGGGGAATTCACCCCTCCACTTT	CASTAAGNSPLHF
NA	TRBJ1-2	TRBD1	TRBV7-9	TGTGCCAGCAGCTTAAAGGGACTAACAGGGGATGGCTACACCTTC	CASSLKGLTGDGYTF
NA	TRBJ2-3	NA	TRBV2	TGTGCCAGCAGTGATCGGCAGTGGAGCACAGATACGCAGTATTTT	CASSDRQWSTDTQYF
few	TRBJ2-7	TRBD1	TRBV10-3	TGTGCCATCATGGGGGGACAGGGCTACGAGCAGTACTTC	CAIMGGQGYEQYF
few	TRBJ2-1	TRBD2	TRBV5-1	TGCGCCAGCAGCTTGGCGGTTGGAGCGGGGGGGTACAATGAGCAGTTCTTC	CASSLAVGAGGYNEQFF
NA	TRBJ2-2	NA	TRBV6-2/TRBV6-3	TGTGCCAGCAGTTATTTAGTGGGGACACATACCGGGGAGCTGTTTTTT	CASSYLVGTHTGELFF
few	TRBJ2-4	NA	TRBV5-1	TGCGCCAGCAGCCTCGACGGATGGGAGGTCATTCAGTACTTC	CASSLDGWEVIQYF
NA	TRBJ1-5	NA	TRBV12-3/TRBV12-4	TGTGCCAGCAGTACCCAGGGTTTGTCCCAGCATTTT	CASSTQGLSQHF
NA	TRBJ1-1	NA	TRBV12-3/TRBV12-4	TGTGCCAGCAGCCTTTGGACAGAGGTTTTCGGCACTGAAGCTTTCTTT	CASSLWTEVFGTEAFF
NA	TRBJ2-5	NA	TRBV21-1	TGTGCCAGCAGCAAAGGAACTAGCGGGGGGCCAAGACAGGAGACCCAGTACTTC	CASSKGTSGGPRQETQYF
many	TRBJ2-1	TRBD1	TRBV6-2/TRBV6-3	TGTGCCAGTATGGGACAGACAGTCAATGAGCAGTTCTTC	CASMGQTVNEQFF
few	TRBJ2-3	NA	TRBV25-1	TGTGCCAGCAGTGGGACAGTGAGCACAGATACGCAGTATTTT	CASSGTVSTDTQYF
NA	TRBJ2-4	TRBD2	TRBV25-1	TGTGCCAGCGCTACTAGCGGGGGGGCTCACATTCAGTACTTC	CASATSGGAHIQYF
many	TRBJ1-2	NA	TRBV11-2	TGTGCCAGCAGCCGGGGGGGCGGCAACTATGGCTACACCTTC	CASSRGGGNYGYTF
few	TRBJ2-5	TRBD2	TRBV28	TGTGCCAGCGTTAGCGGGGGGGCCGGAGAGACCCAGTACTTC	CASVSGGAGETQYF
NA	TRBJ2-1	TRBD1	TRBV15	TGTGCCACCAGCAGAGACGGCTGGGGGACAGGGGAGAGGTATGAGCAGTTCTTC	CATSRDGWGTGERYEQFF